These 21 T cell receptor beta chains came from one sample sequenced in a study of cytomegalovirus exposure and HLA in healthy donors. The primer mix had 60 Vbeta and 13 Jbeta primers. Data came from immunoSEQ multiplex PCR; TCRdb stores just in-frame clones and leaves some out. The sample comprises about 110,000 clones, around 15% of which are singletons, and about 0.79% rests with the top ten. The sample taken for sequencing was PBMCs. The receptors stem from a female donor in good health and CMV-seronegative.

This clone was picked up a small number of times. This chain joins TRBV30 and TRBJ2-7, with 10 positions matching TRBD2. The CDR3 is 19 residues long. Germline CDR1 and CDR2: GTSNPN and SVGIG (reference sequence). Trimming removed 0 bases from V and 0 bases from J; junction bases left unmatched: 14. CDR3 sequence reads: CAWSVWWTSGPEGSYEQYF. Here the CDR3 DNA reads TGTGCCTGGAGTGTATGGTGGACTAGCGGACCGGAGGGCTCCTACGAGCAGTACTTC.

The chain joins TRBV6-1 to TRBJ1-4; D unclear. CDR1 is MNHNS and CDR2 is SASEGT in the germline V gene. The CDR3 is made up of 16 amino acids. Trimming removed 0 bases at V and 11 bases at J, with 19 bases between. CDR3 region: CASSEAVGYGGDKLFF. The CDR3, as DNA: TGTGCCAGCAGTGAAGCGGTGGGCTATGGAGGTGATAAACTGTTTTTT.

This clone was counted between two and nine times. The chain uses TRBV4-1 and TRBJ2-3, with 11 bases matching TRBD1. The CDR3 length is 16 residues. V gave up 2 bases and J gave up 5 bases; unmatched junction bases: 6. Germline V gives CDR1 MGHRA, CDR2 YSYEKL. Here the CDR3 reads CASSQSPGQGEDTQYF. CDR3 in DNA: TGCGCCAGCAGCCAATCCCCGGGACAGGGGGAAGATACGCAGTATTTT.

The chain joins TRBV18 to TRBJ1-1; D perhaps matches TRBD1 (5 bases). Germline values: CDR1 KGHSH, CDR2 LQKENI. Trimming took 4 bases from V and 2 from J, leaving 17 bases between them. The length of the CDR3 is 16 residues. CDR3 region: CASSLTGGGTNTEAFF. DNA of the CDR3: TGTGCCAGCTCACTCACCGGGGGAGGGACTAACACTGAAGCTTTCTTT. Together with reference TRBV18 and TRBJ1-1, the CDR3 gives the full variable domain: NAGVMQNPRHLVRRRGQEARLRCSPMKGHSHVYWYRQLPEEGLKFMVYLQKENIIDESGMPKERFSAEFPKEGPSILRIQQVVRGDSAAYFCASSLTGGGTNTEAFFGQGTRLTVV.

V is TRBV29-1 and J is TRBJ2-5; possible D gene TRBD2, 5 bases. CDR3 size: 12 residues. Germline-derived CDR1 and CDR2 are SQVTM and ANQGSEA. The V gene lost 6 bases and the J gene lost 5 bases, with 13 bases spanning the gap. The CDR3, as DNA: TGCAGCGTACTGACGGAGGAGGAGACCCAGTACTTC. Translating gives CSVLTEEETQYF.

The chain has TRBV11-2 and TRBJ1-1; D is perhaps TRBD1 (5 bases). Trimming removed 7 bases at V and 5 bases at J, with 11 bases between. Germline V gives CDR1 SGHAT, CDR2 FQNNGV. The CDR3 consists of 12 residues. CDR3 nucleotides: TGTGCCAGCATGGGGCCGAGGACTGAAGCTTTCTTT. This encodes CASMGPRTEAFF.

V and J are TRBV10-3 and TRBJ1-5; unclear D gene. Germline loops: CDR1 ENHRY, CDR2 SYGVKD. With 10 bases removed from V and 5 bases from J, the gap between germline ends came to 15 bases. The CDR3 runs to 13 residues. The CDR3 protein is CATSFDNDQPQHF. The CDR3 DNA follows: TGTGCCACCTCCTTTGACAACGATCAGCCCCAGCATTTT.

The V and J genes are TRBV11-3 and TRBJ2-1, with TRBD2 matching 7 bases. The V and J ends lost 3 bases and 5 bases, in that order; junction bases with no gene match: 7. The germline V gene has CDR1 SGHNT and CDR2 YENEEA. This CDR3 is built from 15 residues. The chain's CDR3 is CASSFTAGPDNEQFF. The CDR3 coding sequence is TGTGCCAGCAGCTTTACAGCGGGGCCAGACAATGAGCAGTTCTTC.

In this sample, this clone turned up a few times. The V and J genes are TRBV6-5 and TRBJ2-7, with D uncertain. CDR3 length: 13 residues. V was pared by 0 bases and J by 7 bases, with 10 bases between. Germline V CDR1 and CDR2: MNHEY, SVGAGI. This CDR3 is CASSYSAFGEQYF. CDR3 nucleotide sequence: TGTGCCAGCAGTTACTCGGCCTTCGGGGAGCAGTACTTC.

CDR3 region: CASLELTSSGNTIYF. The CDR3 region has the DNA TGTGCCTCCCTGGAGTTGACGAGCTCTGGAAACACCATATATTTT. V and J are TRBV30 and TRBJ1-3; D remains ambiguous. The CDR3 length is 15 residues. The V and J ends lost 7 bases and 0 bases respectively, with 16 bases between them. Looked up from germline, CDR1 is GTSNPN and CDR2 is SVGIG (reference sequence). Full variable domain (missing parts from reference TRBV30 and TRBJ1-3): SQTIHQWPATLVQPVGSPLSLECTVEGTSNPNLYWYRQAAGRGLQLLFYSVGIGQISSEVPQNLSASRPQDRQFILSSKKLLLSDSGFYLCASLELTSSGNTIYFGEGSWLTVV.

This clone was seen a handful of times. The chain combines TRBV6-5 with TRBJ2-2, with D perhaps TRBD1 (6 bases). Germline assignment: CDR1 MNHEY and CDR2 SVGAGI. Trimming cost V 7 bases and J 4 bases, with 13 bases left between them. The CDR3 sequence is 14 residues long. This CDR3 is CASNRLGATGELFF. CDR3 coding DNA: TGTGCCAGCAACCGACTGGGGGCCACCGGGGAGCTGTTTTTT.

The J gene is TRBJ1-1, the V gene TRBV10-3; no definite D call. The germline V gene encodes CDR1 ENHRY and CDR2 SYGVKD. The CDR3 covers 12 residues. The V and J ends lost 3 bases and 4 bases respectively, with 6 bases between them. The CDR3 reads CAISEVGTEAFF. As DNA, the CDR3 is TGTGCCATCAGTGAAGTCGGCACTGAAGCTTTCTTT.

This clone was picked up a small number of times. The chain recombines TRBV14 with TRBJ2-1; no clear D gene. CDR1 is SGHDN, CDR2 FVKESK, per germline. The CDR3 totals 15 residues. V lost 9 bases, J lost 4 bases, and 19 bases lay in between. CDR3: CASSHVGVPYNEQFF. CDR3 DNA: TGTGCCAGTTCCCACGTAGGAGTCCCGTACAATGAGCAGTTCTTC.

This chain links TRBV6-1 with TRBJ1-6; D might be TRBD1 (6 bases). Trimming left V 9 bases short and J 5 bases short, with 11 bases between. Germline CDR1 reads MNHNS; CDR2 reads SASEGT. This CDR3 contains 13 residues. This CDR3 is CASRDTNNSPLHF. Here the CDR3 DNA reads TGTGCCAGTAGGGACACTAATAATTCACCCCTCCACTTT.

The chain uses TRBV10-3 and TRBJ2-1, with D perhaps matching TRBD2 (7 bases). V lost 3 bases and J lost 7, with 16 bases in between. Germline V gene data show CDR1 as ENHRY and CDR2 as SYGVKD. This CDR3 is 15 amino acids long. The CDR3 loop is CAISEGGTIRNEQFF. The CDR3 nucleotides read TGTGCCATCAGTGAAGGGGGGACTATCAGGAATGAGCAGTTCTTC.

The rearrangement joins TRBV5-3 to TRBJ1-1; perhaps TRBD1 as D (6 bases). TRBV5-3 belongs to the ORF category, with a function that is uncertain. Trimming took off 4 bases at V and 1 base at J, with 14 bases between the two ends. This CDR3 contains 15 residues. CDR3 DNA sequence: TGTGCCAGAAGCCAGGCGGGGGCCGAGAACACTGAAGCTTTCTTT. It translates to CARSQAGAENTEAFF.

This clone came up a few times. The chain uses TRBV5-4 and TRBJ2-1; 7 positions agree with TRBD2. In germline, CDR1 is SGHNT, CDR2 YYREEE (reference sequence). The CDR3 spans 15 residues. V was pared by 3 bases and J by 6 bases, with 9 bases of the junction left unmatched. The DNA of the CDR3 is TGTGCCAGCAGCTCGGGACTAAGTAACCGCAATGAGCAGTTCTTC. It encodes CASSSGLSNRNEQFF.

The chain uses TRBV7-6 and TRBJ2-3; D possibly corresponds to TRBD2 (5 bases). V lost 5 bases and J 5 bases, leaving 11 bases between the germline ends. The length of the CDR3 is 13 residues. The V gene's germline CDR1 is SGHVS and CDR2 FNYEAQ. The CDR3 region has the DNA TGTGCCAGCAGCACCCCCGGGATAGATACGCAGTATTTT. Protein product: CASSTPGIDTQYF.

V and J are TRBV4-3 and TRBJ1-1; a possible D gene is TRBD1 (6 bases). V lost 0 bases and J 11 bases, leaving 19 bases between the germline ends. There are 15 residues in the CDR3. CDR1 and CDR2 from the germline V gene are LGHNA and YSLEER. CDR3 bases: TGCGCCAGCAGCCAAGATCAAGGACAGTCTTCAGTTGCTTTCTTT. Translating gives CASSQDQGQSSVAFF.

V usage is TRBV7-2 and J usage is TRBJ1-4; 7 bases are a match to TRBD1. J was trimmed by 4 bases and V by 4 bases; bases with no gene match: 9. Germline V gene sequence: CDR1 SGHTA, CDR2 FQGNSA. The CDR3 contains 16 residues. CDR3 protein: CASSSSRGAFNEKLFF. The CDR3 coding sequence is TGTGCCAGCAGCTCCTCCAGGGGGGCTTTTAATGAAAAACTGTTTTTT.

This chain joins TRBV11-2 and TRBJ2-7; 15 bases are a match to TRBD2. The CDR3 loop spans 15 amino acids. In germline, CDR1 is SGHAT, CDR2 FQNNGV. J gave up 5 bases and V 3 bases, and 2 bases lay outside the gene matches. CDR3 in amino acids: CASSLWTSGRDEQYF. In nucleotides, the CDR3 is TGTGCCAGCAGCTTGTGGACTAGCGGGAGGGACGAGCAGTACTTC.